This T cell receptor (beta chain) emerged from a study of CD8+CD57+ T cells in acquired aplastic anemia. A remark on this clonotype: Given the absence of the conserved phenylalanine or tryptophan at the CDR3 end, a read error is likely. The limits of the CDR3 on the DNA are not certain, so only TCRdb's listed CDR3 is given.

Germline CDR1 reads LNHNV; CDR2 reads YYDKDF (reference sequence). Ends included, the CDR3 has 11 residues. TCR beta VDJ and CDR3 profiling used genomic DNA as template. TCRdb used MiXCR to reprocess the reads, holding one entry per CDR3 protein. This table holds some 410,000 distinct CDR3 sequences, 65% to 75% found once. The chain recombines TRBV15 with TRBJ2-3; the listed D gene, TRBD2, was not tested against the DNA. The material sequenced was sorted CD4+, CD8+, or CD8+CD57+ T cells (not recorded which) from PBMCs. The TCR was taken from a human donor in good health, serving as a control. The CDR3 sequence: CASSIRSGHNS.